This is a list of T cell receptor beta chains from one sample in a study of blood T cell repertoires in COVID-19. Sequencing used immunoSEQ multiplex PCR; TCRdb keeps in-frame clones, though not all of them. This sample has approximately 270,000 clones, with around 93% found just once. Sample: PBMCs or T cells enriched from blood (not recorded which). These receptor sequences come from a man between 35 and 55 years old who had been exposed to COVID-19. Each CDR3 is given with its conserved first and last residue. A D gene is named only where the DNA matches it firmly. Size values are once, few and many counts, or a class for expanded clones, and some rows have none.

D	V	J	size	CDR3	DNA
-	TRBV28	TRBJ1-1	once	CASTPVGQPEAFF	TGTGCCAGCACCCCCGTTGGGCAGCCTGAAGCTTTCTTT
TRBD2	TRBV7-9	TRBJ2-7	-	CASSLSISGTIDEQYF	TGTGCCAGCAGCTTATCTATTAGCGGGACGATTGACGAGCAGTACTTC
TRBD1	TRBV28	TRBJ1-2	once	CASSSPTGRDYGYTF	TGTGCCAGCAGTTCCCCGACAGGGAGAGATTATGGCTACACCTTC
TRBD2	TRBV9	TRBJ2-1	-	CASSGQSGSPESEQFF	TGTGCCAGCAGCGGCCAAAGCGGGAGCCCTGAAAGTGAGCAGTTCTTC
TRBD1	TRBV3-1/TRBV3-2	TRBJ1-5	-	CASSQFQGAGQPQHF	TGTGCCAGCAGCCAATTTCAGGGGGCGGGTCAGCCCCAGCATTTT
TRBD2	TRBV5-1	TRBJ2-3	-	CASSFQTSGGTDTQYF	TGCGCCAGCAGCTTCCAGACTAGCGGGGGCACAGATACGCAGTATTTT
-	TRBV2	TRBJ2-3	-	CASSGNRVYSTDTQYF	TGTGCCAGCAGTGGGAACAGGGTATATAGCACAGATACGCAGTATTTT
-	TRBV6-2/TRBV6-3	TRBJ1-1	-	CASSYGGGQNTEAFF	TGTGCCAGCAGTTACGGGGGCGGGCAGAACACTGAAGCTTTCTTT
TRBD1	TRBV6-5	TRBJ2-7	-	CASSFPGQGILEQYF	TGTGCCAGCAGTTTTCCGGGACAGGGGATCCTCGAGCAGTACTTC
TRBD2	TRBV18	TRBJ2-1	-	CASSPPTSGSGEQFF	TGTGCCAGCTCACCACCCACTAGCGGGAGCGGTGAGCAGTTCTTC
-	TRBV19	TRBJ2-3	-	CASSIPARPGADTQYF	TGTGCCAGTAGTATACCGGCGCGTCCGGGAGCAGATACGCAGTATTTT
TRBD2	TRBV7-2	TRBJ2-1	-	CASSRLAMSSYNEQFF	TGTGCCAGCAGCAGACTAGCGATGAGCTCCTACAATGAGCAGTTCTTC
TRBD1	TRBV5-8	TRBJ2-7	-	CASSLDRGYEQYF	TGTGCCAGCAGCTTGGACAGGGGATACGAGCAGTACTTC
-	TRBV2	TRBJ2-7	-	CASSPLPGVGYYEQYF	TGTGCCAGCAGCCCCCTCCCGGGTGTCGGATACTACGAGCAGTACTTC
-	TRBV19	TRBJ1-4	-	CASSINSFNEKLFF	TGTGCCAGTAGTATCAACAGCTTTAATGAAAAACTGTTTTTT
-	TRBV9	TRBJ1-1	-	CASSVVAGANTEAFF	TGTGCCAGCAGCGTAGTAGCTGGGGCGAACACTGAAGCTTTCTTT
-	TRBV19	TRBJ2-1	-	CASSIGTSYNEQFF	TGTGCCAGTAGTATCGGGACATCCTACAATGAGCAGTTCTTC
-	TRBV5-1	TRBJ1-1	-	CASMGTLATEAFF	TGCGCCAGTATGGGCACCCTCGCGACTGAAGCTTTCTTT
-	TRBV24-1	TRBJ2-7	-	CATSDSTSEDEQYF	TGTGCCACCAGTGATTCGACTAGTGAAGACGAGCAGTACTTC
-	TRBV21-1	TRBJ1-2	-	CASTISRDSLHYGYTF	TGTGCCAGCACCATTAGCCGGGACAGCTTACACTATGGCTACACCTTC
TRBD2	TRBV10-1	TRBJ2-7	-	CASSESSWGGSEQYF	TGCGCCAGCAGTGAGTCTTCTTGGGGAGGGAGCGAGCAGTACTTC
-	TRBV28	TRBJ1-2	once	CASSLIGVGDDDGYTF	TGTGCCAGCAGTTTAATCGGCGTCGGGGATGATGATGGCTACACCTTC
TRBD1	TRBV15	TRBJ1-2	-	CATSRDREDGYTF	TGTGCCACCAGCAGGGACAGGGAGGATGGCTACACCTTC
-	TRBV6-5	TRBJ2-3	-	CASSPRGRTDTQYF	TGTGCCAGCAGTCCCAGGGGACGCACAGATACGCAGTATTTT
-	TRBV6-4	TRBJ2-6	-	CASRPEGNGANVLTF	TGTGCCAGCAGACCGGAGGGAAACGGGGCCAACGTCCTGACTTTC
-	TRBV7-2	TRBJ2-6	-	CASSPRAHSGANVLTF	TGTGCCAGCAGCCCGAGGGCGCACTCTGGGGCCAACGTCCTGACTTTC
-	TRBV3-1/TRBV3-2	TRBJ1-4	once	CASRGGSNEKLFF	TGTGCCAGTAGGGGGGGCTCTAATGAAAAACTGTTTTTT